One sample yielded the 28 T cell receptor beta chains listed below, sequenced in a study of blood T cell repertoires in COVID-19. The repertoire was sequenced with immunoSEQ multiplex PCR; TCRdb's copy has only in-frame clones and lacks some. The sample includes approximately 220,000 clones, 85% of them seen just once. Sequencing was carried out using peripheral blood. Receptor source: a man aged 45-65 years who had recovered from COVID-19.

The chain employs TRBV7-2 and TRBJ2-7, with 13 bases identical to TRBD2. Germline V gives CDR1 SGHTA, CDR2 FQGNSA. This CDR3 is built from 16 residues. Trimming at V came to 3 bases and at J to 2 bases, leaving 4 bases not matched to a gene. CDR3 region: CASSLPTSGRAYEQYF. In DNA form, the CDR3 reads TGTGCCAGCAGCTTGCCAACTAGCGGGAGGGCCTACGAGCAGTACTTC.

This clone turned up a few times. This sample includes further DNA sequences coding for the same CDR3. CDR3 amino acids: CASSSPGGATNEKLFF. In DNA, the CDR3 is TGTGCCAGCAGTTCCCCGGGTGGAGCAACTAATGAAAAACTGTTTTTT. This chain links TRBV28 with TRBJ1-4; D gene ambiguous. Trimming removed 4 bases at V and 0 bases at J, with 12 bases between. The CDR3 totals 16 residues. Germline V gene data show CDR1 as MDHEN and CDR2 as SYDVKM. The full variable domain, rest sourced from reference TRBV28 and TRBJ1-4, is DVKVTQSSRYLVKRTGEKVFLECVQDMDHENMFWYRQDPGLGLRLIYFSYDVKMKEKGDIPEGYSVSREKKERFSLILESASTNQTSMYLCASSSPGGATNEKLFFGSGTQLSVL.

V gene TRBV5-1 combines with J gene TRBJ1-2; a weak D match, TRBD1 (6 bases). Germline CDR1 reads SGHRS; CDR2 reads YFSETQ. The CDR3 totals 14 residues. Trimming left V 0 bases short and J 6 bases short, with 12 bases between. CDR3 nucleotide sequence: TGCGCCAGCAGCTTGGAGTGGCAGGGGAATGGCTACACCTTC. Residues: CASSLEWQGNGYTF.

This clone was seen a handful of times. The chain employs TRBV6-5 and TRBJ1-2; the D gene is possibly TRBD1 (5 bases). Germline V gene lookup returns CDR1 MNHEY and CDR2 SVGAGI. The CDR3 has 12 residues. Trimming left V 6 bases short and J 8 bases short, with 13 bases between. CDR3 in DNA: TGTGCCAGCAGCCATATCAGGGTAGGCTACACCTTC. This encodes CASSHIRVGYTF.

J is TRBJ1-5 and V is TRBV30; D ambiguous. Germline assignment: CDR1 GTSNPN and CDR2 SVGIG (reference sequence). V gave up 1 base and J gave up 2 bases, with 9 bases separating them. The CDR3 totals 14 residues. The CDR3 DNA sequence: TGTGCCTGGAGTGACTTCGGGGGCAATCAGCCCCAGCATTTT. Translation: CAWSDFGGNQPQHF.

This CDR3 is CASSRAYEQYF. In DNA form, the CDR3 reads TGTGCCAGCAGCCGCGCTTACGAGCAGTACTTC. The chain employs TRBV3-1 (or the pseudogene TRBV3-2) and TRBJ2-7; D unclear. The CDR3 runs to 11 residues. Trimming stripped 4 bases from V and 4 bases from J, with 5 bases between. In germline, CDR1 is LGHDT, CDR2 YNNKEL (reference sequence).

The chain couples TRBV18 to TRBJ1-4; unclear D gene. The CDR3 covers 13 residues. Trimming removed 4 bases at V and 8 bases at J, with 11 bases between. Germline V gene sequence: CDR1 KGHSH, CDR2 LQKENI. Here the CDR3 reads CASSRDSGEKLFF. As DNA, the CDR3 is TGTGCCAGCTCACGAGACTCGGGGGAAAAACTGTTTTTT.

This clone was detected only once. As DNA, the CDR3 is TGTGCCAGCAGCCAAGATTGGGCAGCTTCCTACGAGCAGTACTTC. This gives the protein CASSQDWAASYEQYF. The chain uses TRBV3-1 (or the pseudogene TRBV3-2) and TRBJ2-7; D ambiguous. CDR1 and CDR2 (germline): LGHDT, YNNKEL (reference sequence). Trimming pared 0 bases from V and 1 base from J, leaving 10 bases between. The CDR3 totals 15 residues.

CDR3 coding DNA: TGCGCCAGCAGCCAAGATTACACAGGGGGCTATGGCTACACCTTC. Protein sequence: CASSQDYTGGYGYTF. This chain uses TRBV4-1 with TRBJ1-2, with TRBD1 matching over 8 bases. This CDR3 contains 15 residues. J lost 4 bases, V lost 0 bases, and 4 bases had no gene match. From germline, CDR1 is MGHRA and CDR2 YSYEKL.

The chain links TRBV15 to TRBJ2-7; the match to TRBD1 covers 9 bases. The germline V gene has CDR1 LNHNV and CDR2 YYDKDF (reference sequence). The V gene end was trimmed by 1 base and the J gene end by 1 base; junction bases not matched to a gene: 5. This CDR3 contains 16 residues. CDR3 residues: CATSRGGTGPSYEQYF. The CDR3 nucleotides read TGTGCCACCAGCAGAGGTGGGACAGGGCCATCCTACGAGCAGTACTTC. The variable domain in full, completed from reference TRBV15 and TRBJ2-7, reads DAMVIQNPRYQVTQFGKPVTLSCSQTLNHNVMYWYQQKSSQAPKLLFHYYDKDFNNEADTPDNFQSRRPNTSFCFLDIRSPGLGDTAMYLCATSRGGTGPSYEQYFGPGTRLTVT.

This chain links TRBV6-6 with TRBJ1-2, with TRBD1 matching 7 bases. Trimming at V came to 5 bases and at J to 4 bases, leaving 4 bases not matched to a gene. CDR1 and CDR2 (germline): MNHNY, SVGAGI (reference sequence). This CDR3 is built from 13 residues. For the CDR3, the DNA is TGTGCCAGCAGTCCAGACAGGGCCTATGGCTACACCTTC. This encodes CASSPDRAYGYTF.

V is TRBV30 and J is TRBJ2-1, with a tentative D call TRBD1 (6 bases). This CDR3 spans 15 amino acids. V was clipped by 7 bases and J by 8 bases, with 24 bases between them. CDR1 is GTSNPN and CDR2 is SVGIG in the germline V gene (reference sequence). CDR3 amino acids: CASSHVGAPRDEQFF. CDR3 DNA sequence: TGTGCCTCCTCGCATGTGGGGGCCCCGCGGGATGAGCAGTTCTTC.

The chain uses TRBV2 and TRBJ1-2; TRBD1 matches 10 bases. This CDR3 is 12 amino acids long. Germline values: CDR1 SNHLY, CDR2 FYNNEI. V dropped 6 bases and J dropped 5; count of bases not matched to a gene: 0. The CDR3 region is CASRGQGYGYTF. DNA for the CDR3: TGTGCCAGCAGGGGACAGGGGTATGGCTACACCTTC.

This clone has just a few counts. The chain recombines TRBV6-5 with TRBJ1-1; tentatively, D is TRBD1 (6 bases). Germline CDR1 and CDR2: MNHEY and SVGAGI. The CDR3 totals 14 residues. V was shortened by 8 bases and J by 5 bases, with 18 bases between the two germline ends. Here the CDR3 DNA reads TGTGCCAGCTTGTCCGGGACATCGAAGACTGAAGCTTTCTTT. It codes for CASLSGTSKTEAFF.

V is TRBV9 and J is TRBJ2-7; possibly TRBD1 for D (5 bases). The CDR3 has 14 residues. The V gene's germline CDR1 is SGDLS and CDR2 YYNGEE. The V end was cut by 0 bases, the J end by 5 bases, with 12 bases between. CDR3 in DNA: TGTGCCAGCAGCGTAGAGTTAGGGGCCCACGAGCAGTACTTC. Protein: CASSVELGAHEQYF. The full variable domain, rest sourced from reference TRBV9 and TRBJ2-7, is DSGVTQTPKHLITATGQRVTLRCSPRSGDLSVYWYQQSLDQGLQFLIQYYNGEERAKGNILERFSAQQFPDLHSELNLSSLELGDSALYFCASSVELGAHEQYFGPGTRLTVT.

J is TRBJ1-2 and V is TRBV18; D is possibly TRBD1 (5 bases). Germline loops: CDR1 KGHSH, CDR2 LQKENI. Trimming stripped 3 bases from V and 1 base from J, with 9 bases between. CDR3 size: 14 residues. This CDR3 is CASSPSGINYGYTF. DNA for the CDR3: TGTGCCAGCTCACCTTCAGGGATTAACTATGGCTACACCTTC. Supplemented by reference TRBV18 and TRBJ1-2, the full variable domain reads NAGVMQNPRHLVRRRGQEARLRCSPMKGHSHVYWYRQLPEEGLKFMVYLQKENIIDESGMPKERFSAEFPKEGPSILRIQQVVRGDSAAYFCASSPSGINYGYTFGSGTRLTVV.

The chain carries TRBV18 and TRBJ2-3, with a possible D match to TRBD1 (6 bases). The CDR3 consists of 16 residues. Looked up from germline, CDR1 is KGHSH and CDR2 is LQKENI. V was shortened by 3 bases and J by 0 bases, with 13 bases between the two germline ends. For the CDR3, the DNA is TGTGCCAGCTCACCGCGAGGACAGAGTAGCACAGATACGCAGTATTTT. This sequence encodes CASSPRGQSSTDTQYF.

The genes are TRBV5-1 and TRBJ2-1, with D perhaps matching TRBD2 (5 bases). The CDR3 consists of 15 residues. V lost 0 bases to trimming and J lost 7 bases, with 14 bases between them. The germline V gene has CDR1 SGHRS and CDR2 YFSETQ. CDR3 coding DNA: TGCGCCAGCAGCTTGGATGGGGAAAGGAGGAATGAGCAGTTCTTC. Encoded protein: CASSLDGERRNEQFF.

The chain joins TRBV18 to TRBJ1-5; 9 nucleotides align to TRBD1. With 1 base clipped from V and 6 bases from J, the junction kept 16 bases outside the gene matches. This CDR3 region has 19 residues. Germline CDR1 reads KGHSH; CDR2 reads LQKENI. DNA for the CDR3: TGTGCCAGCTCACCACTTGGGACAGGGCGCACCGTGCCTATTCAGCCCCAGCATTTT. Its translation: CASSPLGTGRTVPIQPQHF. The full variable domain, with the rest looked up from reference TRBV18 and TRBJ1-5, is NAGVMQNPRHLVRRRGQEARLRCSPMKGHSHVYWYRQLPEEGLKFMVYLQKENIIDESGMPKERFSAEFPKEGPSILRIQQVVRGDSAAYFCASSPLGTGRTVPIQPQHFGDGTRLSIL.

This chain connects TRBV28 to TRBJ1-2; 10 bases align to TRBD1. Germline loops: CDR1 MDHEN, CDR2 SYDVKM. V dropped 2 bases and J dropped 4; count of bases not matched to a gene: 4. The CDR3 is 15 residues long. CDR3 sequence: CASSLRDRGGYGYTF. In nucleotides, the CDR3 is TGTGCCAGCAGTTTACGGGACAGGGGCGGCTATGGCTACACCTTC.

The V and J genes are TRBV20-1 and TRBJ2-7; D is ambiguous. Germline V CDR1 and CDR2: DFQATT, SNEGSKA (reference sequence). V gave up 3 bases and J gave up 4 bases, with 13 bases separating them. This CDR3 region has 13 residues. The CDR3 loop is CSASGLSRYEQYF. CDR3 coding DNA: TGCAGTGCTAGTGGTCTTTCGCGATACGAGCAGTACTTC.

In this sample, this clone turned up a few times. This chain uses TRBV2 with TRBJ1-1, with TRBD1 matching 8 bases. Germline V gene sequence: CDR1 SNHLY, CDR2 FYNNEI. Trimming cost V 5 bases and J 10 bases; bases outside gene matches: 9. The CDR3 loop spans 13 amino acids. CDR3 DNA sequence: TGTGCCAGCAGTAGGACAGGGTCGGGGTTAGCTTTCTTT. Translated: CASSRTGSGLAFF.

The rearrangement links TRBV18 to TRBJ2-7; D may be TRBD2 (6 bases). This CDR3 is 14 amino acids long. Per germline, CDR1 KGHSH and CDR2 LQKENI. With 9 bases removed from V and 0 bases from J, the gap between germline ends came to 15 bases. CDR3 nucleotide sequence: TGTGCCAGTTCGTGGGACTCAAACTCCTACGAGCAGTACTTC. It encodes CASSWDSNSYEQYF. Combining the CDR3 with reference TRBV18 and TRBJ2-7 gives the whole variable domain NAGVMQNPRHLVRRRGQEARLRCSPMKGHSHVYWYRQLPEEGLKFMVYLQKENIIDESGMPKERFSAEFPKEGPSILRIQQVVRGDSAAYFCASSWDSNSYEQYFGPGTRLTVT.

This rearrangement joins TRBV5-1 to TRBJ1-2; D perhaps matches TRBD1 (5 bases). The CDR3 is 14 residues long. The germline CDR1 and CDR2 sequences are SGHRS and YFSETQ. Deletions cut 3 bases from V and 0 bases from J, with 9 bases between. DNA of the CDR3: TGCGCCAGCAGCTGGGACTTCGCTAACTATGGCTACACCTTC. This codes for CASSWDFANYGYTF.

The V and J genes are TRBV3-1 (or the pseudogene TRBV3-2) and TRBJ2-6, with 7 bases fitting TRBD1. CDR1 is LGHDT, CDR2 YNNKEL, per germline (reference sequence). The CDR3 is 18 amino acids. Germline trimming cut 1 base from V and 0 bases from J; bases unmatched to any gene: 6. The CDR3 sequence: CASSQGGQVSSGANVLTF. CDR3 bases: TGTGCCAGCAGCCAAGGCGGACAGGTTAGCTCTGGGGCCAACGTCCTGACTTTC.

CDR3 nucleotide sequence: TGCGCCAGCAGCCAAGATCTAGCGGGAGGGCCCCTCTCCTACGAGCAGTACTTC. Protein: CASSQDLAGGPLSYEQYF. The chain uses TRBV4-1 and TRBJ2-7, with 12 bases that match TRBD2. Germline V gene data show CDR1 as MGHRA and CDR2 as YSYEKL. CDR3 size: 18 residues. The V gene end was trimmed by 0 bases and the J gene end by 0 bases; junction bases not matched to a gene: 6.

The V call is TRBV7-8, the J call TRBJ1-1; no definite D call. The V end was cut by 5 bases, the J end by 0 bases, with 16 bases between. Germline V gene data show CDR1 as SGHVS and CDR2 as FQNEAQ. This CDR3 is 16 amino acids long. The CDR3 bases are TGTGCCAGCAGCCCACCAGTCGGCAGGCTGAACACTGAAGCTTTCTTT. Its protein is CASSPPVGRLNTEAFF.

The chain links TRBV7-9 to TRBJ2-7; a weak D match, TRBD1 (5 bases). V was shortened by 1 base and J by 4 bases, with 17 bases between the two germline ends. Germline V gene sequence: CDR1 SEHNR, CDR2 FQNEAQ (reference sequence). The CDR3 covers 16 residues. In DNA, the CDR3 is TGTGCCAGCAGCTTAGTTGGTTCGACAGCCGTATACGAGCAGTACTTC. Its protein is CASSLVGSTAVYEQYF.